Following are 18 T cell receptor beta chains from one sample sequenced in a study of preoperative IRX-2 immunotherapy in early breast cancer. Here immunoSEQ multiplex PCR was the method, and the copy in TCRdb shows in-frame clones only, minus some. The sample has about 780 clones; more than 70% are singletons. Treatment given: preoperative locoregional IRX-2 cytokine immunotherapy. Source: tumor tissue, taken before IRX-2 immunotherapy. These receptors were collected from a human donor with breast cancer.

V gene TRBV29-1 combines with J gene TRBJ2-3; 9 bases are shared with TRBD1. This CDR3 has 16 amino acids. The V gene's germline CDR1 is SQVTM and CDR2 ANQGSEA. The V segment lost 2 bases and the J segment 4 bases; nucleotides outside the gene matches: 10. The CDR3 coding sequence is TGCAGCGTTGAAAGTCGAGACAGGGGGTTGTCAGATACGCAGTATTTT. Translating it yields CSVESRDRGLSDTQYF.

The chain uses TRBV11-3 and TRBJ1-2, with a possible D match to TRBD1 (6 bases). V was clipped by 5 bases and J by 7 bases, with 17 bases between them. The CDR3 spans 14 residues. Per germline, CDR1 SGHNT and CDR2 YENEEA. The CDR3 spells CASSPSRTVTGYTF. CDR3 sequence (DNA): TGTGCCAGCAGCCCATCTAGGACAGTAACTGGCTACACCTTC.

The chain carries TRBV28 and TRBJ2-4; D uncertain. V lost 5 bases to trimming and J lost 1 base, with 15 bases between them. Germline loops: CDR1 MDHEN, CDR2 SYDVKM. CDR3 length: 16 amino acids. CDR3 DNA: TGTGCCAGCAGTGAAAAAGCTACGTCGGCCAAAAACATTCAGTACTTC. It encodes CASSEKATSAKNIQYF.

The CDR3 coding sequence is TGCAGCGCCCGGGGACGGCCGAACACCGGGGAGCTGTTTTTT. It yields the protein CSARGRPNTGELFF. This chain connects TRBV29-1 to TRBJ2-2; D is tentatively TRBD1 or TRBD2 (5 bases each). The length of the CDR3 is 14 residues. The V end was cut by 7 bases, the J end by 0 bases, with 12 bases between. In germline, CDR1 is SQVTM, CDR2 ANQGSEA.

The chain has TRBV10-2 and TRBJ1-5; 8 bases agree with TRBD1. V trimming: 3 bases; J trimming: 6 bases; junction bases outside the gene matches: 7. This CDR3 is built from 15 residues. CDR1 WSHSY and CDR2 SAAADI come from the germline V gene. The CDR3 loop reads CASSDPTTGAQPQHF. The CDR3 nucleotides are TGCGCCAGCAGTGACCCGACGACAGGGGCTCAGCCCCAGCATTTT.

The CDR3 nucleotides are TGTGCCAGCAGCCGATCCGGTCCGGCAGATACGCAGTATTTT. It specifies CASSRSGPADTQYF. The chain uses TRBV7-7 and TRBJ2-3; no clear D. Germline CDR1 and CDR2: SSHAT and FNYEAQ (reference sequence). V lost 5 bases and J 4 bases, leaving 13 bases between the germline ends. This CDR3 is 14 amino acids long. Filled out from reference TRBV7-7 and TRBJ2-3, the complete variable domain reads GAGVSQSPRYKVTKRGQDVTLRCDPISSHATLYWYQQALGQGPEFLTYFNYEAQPDKSGLPSDRFSAERPEGSISTLTIQRTEQRDSAMYRCASSRSGPADTQYFGPGTRLTVL.

This clone was observed a few times. This chain uses TRBV11-3 with TRBJ1-3; 9 bases fit TRBD1. Germline V lookup: CDR1 SGHNT, CDR2 YENEEA. CDR3 size: 16 residues. V lost 7 bases, J lost 2 bases, and 9 bases stayed unmatched. The CDR3 nucleotides read TGTGCCAGCACCCTCCGGCGGACAGGGGCTGGAAACACCATATATTTT. Translating it yields CASTLRRTGAGNTIYF.

CDR3 sequence reads: CASSQGRGAWTGELFF. DNA of the CDR3: TGTGCCAGCAGCCAAGGCCGGGGGGCATGGACCGGGGAGCTGTTTTTT. J is TRBJ2-2 and V is TRBV7-6; TRBD2 is a possible D gene (7 bases). Germline V gene data show CDR1 as SGHVS and CDR2 as FNYEAQ. V was trimmed by 5 bases and J by 5 bases, leaving 18 bases between them. The CDR3 length is 16 residues.

This rearrangement joins TRBV11-3 to TRBJ2-1; 11 positions match TRBD1. This CDR3 region has 16 residues. V lost 4 bases and J lost 4; bases outside the gene matches: 6. Germline lookup yields CDR1 SGHNT and CDR2 YENEEA. For the CDR3, the DNA is TGTGCCAGCAGCTCCCGGGACAGGGGGTCTTACAATGAGCAGTTCTTC. This sequence encodes CASSSRDRGSYNEQFF.

This clone was seen more than once but under ten times. The chain joins TRBV30 to TRBJ2-7; D is ambiguous. The germline V gene encodes CDR1 GTSNPN and CDR2 SVGIG (reference sequence). The CDR3 loop spans 14 amino acids. V lost 0 bases, J lost 2 bases, and 11 bases lay in between. The CDR3 sequence: CAWSVHSKTYEQYF. As DNA, the CDR3 is TGTGCCTGGAGTGTACACTCAAAAACCTACGAGCAGTACTTC.

The J gene is TRBJ1-6, the V gene TRBV28; perhaps TRBD1 as D (6 bases). Trimming stripped 6 bases from V and 0 bases from J, with 12 bases between. The CDR3 has 16 residues. Germline CDR1 and CDR2: MDHEN and SYDVKM. CDR3 sequence reads: CASRRQVSSYNSPLHF. In DNA form, the CDR3 reads TGTGCCAGCAGGCGACAGGTTAGCTCCTATAATTCACCCCTCCACTTT.

The genes are TRBV11-3 and TRBJ2-3; tentative D call: TRBD2 (7 bases). Between the trimmed V and J ends, which lost 2 bases and 5 bases, there was a span of 17 bases. CDR1 SGHNT and CDR2 YENEEA come from the germline V gene. The CDR3 is made up of 16 amino acids. This CDR3 is CASSLHAGGPGDTQYF. The CDR3 DNA is TGTGCCAGCAGCTTACATGCCGGGGGGCCTGGAGATACGCAGTATTTT.

The chain employs TRBV28 and TRBJ1-5; no reliable D call. Trimming shortened V by 10 bases and J by 0 bases, and 16 bases separated the two germline ends. The CDR3 spans 15 residues. In germline, CDR1 is MDHEN, CDR2 SYDVKM. Here the CDR3 reads CAISQPGYSNQPQHF. CDR3 nucleotides: TGTGCCATCTCCCAACCCGGGTATAGCAATCAGCCCCAGCATTTT.

CDR3 DNA: TGCGCCAGCAGCTTGGATGGGGTGAACACTGAAGCTTTCTTT. It codes for CASSLDGVNTEAFF. This sequence joins TRBV5-1 and TRBJ1-1, with D unclear. Germline V gene lookup returns CDR1 SGHRS and CDR2 YFSETQ. Trimming left V 0 bases short and J 0 bases short, with 6 bases between. The CDR3 length is 14 residues.

J is TRBJ1-2 and V is TRBV6-8; unclear D gene. Germline CDR1 reads MNHGY; CDR2 reads SAAAGT. The CDR3 length is 12 residues. Trimming removed 5 bases from V and 3 bases from J, with 7 bases in between. The CDR3 DNA reads TGTGCCAGCAGTGATTACTACTATGGCTACACCTTC. Protein sequence: CASSDYYYGYTF.

The rearrangement uses TRBV7-1 and TRBJ1-2; 9 nucleotides agree with TRBD1. TRBV7-1 is an ORF; its function is uncertain. Losses at the gene ends were 5 bases for V and 4 bases for J; bases not matched to a gene: 5. The CDR3 contains 14 residues. CDR3 nucleotide sequence: TGTGCCAGCAGCCGGGACAGGGACATCTATGGCTACACCTTC. Encoded protein: CASSRDRDIYGYTF.

The chain joins TRBV23-1 to TRBJ1-2, with unresolved D. TRBV23-1 belongs to the ORF category, with a function that is uncertain. The CDR3 is 16 amino acids. V was cut by 8 bases and J by 4 bases, with 23 bases left in between. Written as DNA, the CDR3 is TGCGCCAGCGTTGCGAATATCTCGCGAAAGACCTATGGCTACACCTTC. Translated: CASVANISRKTYGYTF.

J is TRBJ1-5 and V is TRBV19, with a weak D call TRBD1 (5 bases). The V and J ends lost 3 bases and 1 base respectively, with 22 bases between them. This CDR3 is 19 amino acids long. Germline loops: CDR1 LNHDA, CDR2 SQIVND (reference sequence). The CDR3 DNA sequence: TGTGCCAGTAGTATTTCAGTGAGATTTTGGCAGGGAAGCAATCAGCCCCAGCATTTT. Its translation is CASSISVRFWQGSNQPQHF.